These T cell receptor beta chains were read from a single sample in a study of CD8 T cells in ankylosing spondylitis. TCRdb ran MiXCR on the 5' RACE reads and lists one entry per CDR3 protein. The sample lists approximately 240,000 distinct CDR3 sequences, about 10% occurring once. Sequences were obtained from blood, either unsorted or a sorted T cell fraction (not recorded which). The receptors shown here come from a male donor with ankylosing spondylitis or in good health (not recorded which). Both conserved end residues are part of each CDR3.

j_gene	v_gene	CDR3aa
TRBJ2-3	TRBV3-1	CASSQVFGSGSPSDTQYF
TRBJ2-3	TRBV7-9	CASSSTSGGPDTQYF
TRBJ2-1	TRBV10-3	CAISESSEQFF
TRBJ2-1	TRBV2	CASSVASGGPYEQFF
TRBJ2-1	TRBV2	CASSGQVEEQFF
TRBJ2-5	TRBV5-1	CASSPSPRGTQYF
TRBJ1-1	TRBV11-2	CASSLVTGEAFF
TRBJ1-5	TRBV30	CAWSVNSNQPQHF
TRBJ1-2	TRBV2	CASTTGTSYGYTF
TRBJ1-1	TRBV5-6	CASSFPAGMNTEAFF
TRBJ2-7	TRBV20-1	CSADHLGGSDSYEQYF
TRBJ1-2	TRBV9	CASSALGTGNYGYTF
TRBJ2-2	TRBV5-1	CASSLWTDTGELFF
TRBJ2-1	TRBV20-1	CSARPTPRNEQFF
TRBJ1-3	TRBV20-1	CSARDRAQAMWDTIYF
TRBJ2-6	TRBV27	CASSPGNSGANVLTF
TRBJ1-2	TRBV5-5	CASSPGTSGYTF
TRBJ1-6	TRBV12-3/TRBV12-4	CASSSGQGAFNSPLHF
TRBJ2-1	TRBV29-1	CSVGSLRGDEQFF
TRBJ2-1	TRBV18	CASSWGLAAFNEQFF
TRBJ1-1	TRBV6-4	CASSDSGGPNTEAFF
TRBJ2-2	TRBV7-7	CASSLREGSTGELFF
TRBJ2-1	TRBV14	CASSQIRRGQFF
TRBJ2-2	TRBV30	CAWRWWGAGELFF
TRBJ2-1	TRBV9	CASSVPSGRAFNEQFF
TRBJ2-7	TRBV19	CASSATAGVLYEQYF
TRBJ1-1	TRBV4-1	CASSPYEGSAFF
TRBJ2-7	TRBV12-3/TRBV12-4	CASNFGRGALAPGEQYF
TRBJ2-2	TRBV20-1	CSARDWLGDRGLAGELFF
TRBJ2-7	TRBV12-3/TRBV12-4	CASSLRQALSYEQYF
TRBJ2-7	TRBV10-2	CASRSLNRGEQYF
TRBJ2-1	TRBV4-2	CASSLEVRGVKNEQFF
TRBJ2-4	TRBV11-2	CASSLGEEAGGLRDIQYF
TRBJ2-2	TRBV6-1	CASSGNRENTGELFF
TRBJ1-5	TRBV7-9	CASGSQGSNQPQHF
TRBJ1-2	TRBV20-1	CSATSEGGGHGYTF
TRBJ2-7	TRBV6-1	CASAPSGQGAHEQYF
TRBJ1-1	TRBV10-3	CAISVSSGTEAFF
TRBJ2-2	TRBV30	CAWSQGADTGELFF
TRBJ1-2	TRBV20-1	CSAPGQGDHYGYTF
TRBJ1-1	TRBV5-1	CASSGRQGGTEAFF
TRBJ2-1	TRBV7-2	CASSYTSGGYINEQFF
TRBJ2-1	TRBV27	CASSPTSGGYDEQFF
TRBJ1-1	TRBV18	CASSTRDRGSNTEAFF
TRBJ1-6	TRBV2	CASSGGTVNNSPLHF
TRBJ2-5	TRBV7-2	CASSFSVGAQETQYF
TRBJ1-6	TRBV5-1	CASSFGTGTGSPLHF
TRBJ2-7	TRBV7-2	CASSLVAGGTYEQYF
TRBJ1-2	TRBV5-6	CASSPPAPGYGYTF
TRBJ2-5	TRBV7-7	CASSLGGGRGETQYF
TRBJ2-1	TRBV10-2	CATGLAGVREQFF
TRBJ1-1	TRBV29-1	CSSAGVNTEAFF
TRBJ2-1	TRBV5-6	CASSFIARTSGAYNEQFF
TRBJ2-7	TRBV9	CASSLEMIDEQYF
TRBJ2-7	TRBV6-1	CASSTLARSSYEQYF